Listed below are T cell receptor beta chains from one sample, sequenced in a study of shared clonotypes between healthy human individuals. TCRdb keeps only in-frame clones here, not all; method: immunoSEQ multiplex PCR. This sample has about 2.4 million clones, with 93% found just once. What was sequenced was naive CD4+ T cells from PBMCs. The receptors originated from a man aged 18 to 35 in good health. Some clones in this sample may be carry-over from other donors' samples. The CDR3 runs from the conserved cysteine through the conserved F or W. The D gene is left open where the match is weak. The size of a clone is reported for some rows only, either as once, few or many, or as a class for expanded clones.

D: TRBD1
V: TRBV6-5
J: TRBJ2-5
size: NA
DNA: TGTGCCAGCAGTTACCAAGGGGGCCGGGAGACCCAGTACTTC
CDR3: CASSYQGGRETQYF

D: NA
V: TRBV27
J: TRBJ2-5
size: NA
DNA: TGTGCCAGCAGCCCTCGGTTGGGGCGAGGAGAGACCCAGTACTTC
CDR3: CASSPRLGRGETQYF

D: TRBD2
V: TRBV7-3
J: TRBJ2-7
size: NA
DNA: TGTGCCAGCAGCTTTGGGAGCGGGAGAGCCCTCTACGAGCAGTACTTC
CDR3: CASSFGSGRALYEQYF

D: NA
V: TRBV28
J: TRBJ2-7
size: few
DNA: TGTGCCAGCAGTTTAGAAAACGAGCAGTACTTC
CDR3: CASSLENEQYF

D: NA
V: TRBV13
J: TRBJ2-5
size: NA
DNA: TGTGCCAGCAGCGGCTCCCTCGGGCCTCGGTACTTC
CDR3: CASSGSLGPRYF

D: TRBD1
V: TRBV18
J: TRBJ2-7
size: NA
DNA: TGTGCCAGCTCATCCTGGACAGGGGACGAGCAGTACTTC
CDR3: CASSSWTGDEQYF

D: TRBD2
V: TRBV18
J: TRBJ2-7
size: NA
DNA: TGTGCCAGCTCACCGGGGAGGGAACCCTACGAGCAGTACTTC
CDR3: CASSPGREPYEQYF

D: TRBD2
V: TRBV5-6
J: TRBJ2-1
size: NA
DNA: TGTGCCAGCAGCCTAGCGGGAGGTCTCGATGAGCAGTTCTTC
CDR3: CASSLAGGLDEQFF

D: NA
V: TRBV19
J: TRBJ1-2
size: NA
DNA: TGTGCCAGTAGTATAGGACGGGGCTATGGCTACACCTTC
CDR3: CASSIGRGYGYTF

D: NA
V: TRBV19
J: TRBJ1-5
size: NA
DNA: TGTGCCAGTAGTCCCGGTGTGAGGGACCATCAGCCCCAGCATTTT
CDR3: CASSPGVRDHQPQHF

D: NA
V: TRBV10-3
J: TRBJ1-5
size: NA
DNA: TGTGCCTCCTCGGCAGGGGCAAGTCAGCCCCAGCATTTT
CDR3: CASSAGASQPQHF

D: NA
V: TRBV12-2
J: TRBJ1-3
size: NA
DNA: TGTGCAAGTCGCCGCGACAGGGTTCAAGGAGTCTCTGGAAACACCATATATTTT
CDR3: CASRRDRVQGVSGNTIYF

D: NA
V: TRBV27
J: TRBJ1-1
size: NA
DNA: TGTGCCAGCAGTCCCCTTGCCCTAACGTGGGCCGTGAACACTGAAGCTTTCTTT
CDR3: CASSPLALTWAVNTEAFF

D: TRBD1
V: TRBV19
J: TRBJ1-5
size: NA
DNA: TGTGCCAGTAGTAACCGAGGGGACAGGTCAAATCAGCCCCAGCATTTT
CDR3: CASSNRGDRSNQPQHF

D: NA
V: TRBV5-1
J: TRBJ2-1
size: NA
DNA: TGCGCCAGCAGCTCGGAGGTGGGGGGCGATGAGCAGTTCTTC
CDR3: CASSSEVGGDEQFF

D: NA
V: TRBV30
J: TRBJ1-2
size: once
DNA: TGTGCCTGGAGTGCCCAACGCGGGATTAATGGCTACACCTTC
CDR3: CAWSAQRGINGYTF

D: NA
V: TRBV6-1
J: TRBJ2-1
size: NA
DNA: TGTGCCAGCAGGGGGGGACTCCGCATGGATCAGCAGTTCTTC
CDR3: CASRGGLRMDQQFF

D: NA
V: TRBV9
J: TRBJ1-2
size: NA
DNA: TGTGCCAGCAGCGTAGTGACAGCTAACTATGGCTACACCTTC
CDR3: CASSVVTANYGYTF

D: TRBD2
V: TRBV5-1
J: TRBJ2-1
size: NA
DNA: TGCGCCAGCAGCTCCCCTCGGACTAGCGGGAGAAAAGCCCCGCTTTTAGGTGAGCAGTTCTTC
CDR3: CASSSPRTSGRKAPLLGEQFF

D: NA
V: TRBV4-3
J: TRBJ2-2
size: NA
DNA: TGCGCCAGCAGCCAAGAAGGGGGTGTATCCGGGGAGCTGTTTTTT
CDR3: CASSQEGGVSGELFF

D: NA
V: TRBV5-1
J: TRBJ2-7
size: few
DNA: TGCGCCAGCAGCTCGGCCACTTCGAGCTCCTACGAGCAGTACTTC
CDR3: CASSSATSSSYEQYF

D: NA
V: TRBV5-4
J: TRBJ1-2
size: NA
DNA: TGTGCCAGCAGCTTAACGGTGGGAGGCTACACCTTC
CDR3: CASSLTVGGYTF

D: TRBD1
V: TRBV19
J: TRBJ2-5
size: NA
DNA: TGTGCCAGTAGTCCCCACCCGTCGACAGGGGCTGGAGAGACCCAGTACTTC
CDR3: CASSPHPSTGAGETQYF

D: NA
V: TRBV18
J: TRBJ1-5
size: NA
DNA: TGTGCCAGCTCACCCGCACCCCCCCAGGGCAATCAGCCCCAGCATTTT
CDR3: CASSPAPPQGNQPQHF

D: NA
V: TRBV11-3
J: TRBJ2-7
size: NA
DNA: TGTGCCAGCAGCCCCCCGAGGGGGACTCTCGGCGAGCAGTACTTC
CDR3: CASSPPRGTLGEQYF

D: NA
V: TRBV15
J: TRBJ1-6
size: NA
DNA: TGTGCCACCAGCAGCTCGACAGGTTGGGGATCACCCCTCCACTTT
CDR3: CATSSSTGWGSPLHF

D: NA
V: TRBV7-9
J: TRBJ2-1
size: NA
DNA: TGTGCCAGCAGCTCGGGGACGTTAGACAATGAGCAGTTCTTC
CDR3: CASSSGTLDNEQFF

D: NA
V: TRBV2
J: TRBJ2-5
size: NA
DNA: TGTGCCAACAGTCGAGGCCCTACTCGACGTGAGACCCAGTACTTC
CDR3: CANSRGPTRRETQYF

D: NA
V: TRBV5-1
J: TRBJ2-1
size: NA
DNA: TGCGCCAGCAGCTTGGGGGGGAACCGTCTCAATGAGCAGTTCTTC
CDR3: CASSLGGNRLNEQFF

D: NA
V: TRBV5-5
J: TRBJ2-4
size: NA
DNA: TGTGCCAGCGGGTCCGCACAGGGAGCCAAAAACATTCAGTACTTC
CDR3: CASGSAQGAKNIQYF

D: NA
V: TRBV28
J: TRBJ1-1
size: NA
DNA: TGTGCCAGCAGCACTCTTACCGCTGAAGCTTTCTTT
CDR3: CASSTLTAEAFF

D: NA
V: TRBV18
J: TRBJ2-7
size: NA
DNA: TGTGCCAGCTCACCGGGCGGGGCCCTGAATACCTACGAGCAGTACTTC
CDR3: CASSPGGALNTYEQYF

D: NA
V: TRBV5-1
J: TRBJ1-4
size: NA
DNA: TGCGCCAGCAGCTTGGGACGGGGTAATGAAAAACTGTTTTTT
CDR3: CASSLGRGNEKLFF

D: TRBD1
V: TRBV6-1
J: TRBJ1-2
size: NA
DNA: TGTGCCAGCAGTGAAGTTAGGGGGCGTTCATGGACACTCAACTATGGCTACACCTTC
CDR3: CASSEVRGRSWTLNYGYTF

D: NA
V: TRBV7-2
J: TRBJ2-7
size: NA
DNA: TGTGCCAGCAGCTTAAGCTGGGCGCGGGAGCAGTACTTC
CDR3: CASSLSWAREQYF

D: TRBD1
V: TRBV6-4
J: TRBJ1-2
size: NA
DNA: TGTGCCAGCAGTGAACAGGGGCATGGCTACACCTTC
CDR3: CASSEQGHGYTF

D: TRBD1
V: TRBV13
J: TRBJ1-1
size: NA
DNA: TGTGCCAGCAGCCGGACAGGGGCCCCAGGGAACACTGAAGCTTTCTTT
CDR3: CASSRTGAPGNTEAFF

D: NA
V: TRBV5-1
J: TRBJ1-4
size: NA
DNA: TGCGCCAGCAAAAACTCAGCTAATGAAAAACTGTTTTTT
CDR3: CASKNSANEKLFF

D: NA
V: TRBV28
J: TRBJ2-1
size: NA
DNA: TGTGCCAGCAGTTTGGGGGGATCTTACAATGAGCAGTTCTTC
CDR3: CASSLGGSYNEQFF

D: TRBD1
V: TRBV5-5
J: TRBJ1-1
size: NA
DNA: TGTGCCAGCACCTACGGGACAGCGAACACTGAAGCTTTCTTT
CDR3: CASTYGTANTEAFF

D: NA
V: TRBV19
J: TRBJ2-3
size: NA
DNA: TGTGCCAGTAGTATTCTAGCAGGGCAGACAGATACGCAGTATTTT
CDR3: CASSILAGQTDTQYF

D: NA
V: TRBV5-1
J: TRBJ2-3
size: NA
DNA: TGCGCCAGCAGCTTGGCAGTGCGGAAGGAAGATACGCAGTATTTT
CDR3: CASSLAVRKEDTQYF